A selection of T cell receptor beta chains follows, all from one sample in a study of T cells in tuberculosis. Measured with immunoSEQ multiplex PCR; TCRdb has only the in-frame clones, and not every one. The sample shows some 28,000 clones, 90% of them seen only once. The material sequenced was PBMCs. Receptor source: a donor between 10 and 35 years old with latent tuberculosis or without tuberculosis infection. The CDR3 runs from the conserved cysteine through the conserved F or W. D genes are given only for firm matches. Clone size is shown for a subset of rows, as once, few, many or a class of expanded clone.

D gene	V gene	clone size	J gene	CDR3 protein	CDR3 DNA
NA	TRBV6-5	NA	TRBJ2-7	CASRGLRGSYEQYF	TGTGCCAGCAGAGGCCTACGGGGCTCCTACGAGCAGTACTTC
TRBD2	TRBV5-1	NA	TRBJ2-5	CASSSSGGETQYF	TGCGCCAGCAGCTCTAGCGGGGGAGAGACCCAGTACTTC
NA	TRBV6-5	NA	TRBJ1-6	CASSYSQNSPLHF	TGTGCCAGCAGTTACTCACAGAATTCACCCCTCCACTTT
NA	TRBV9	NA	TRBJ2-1	CASSVGLAYNEQFF	TGTGCCAGCAGCGTAGGACTAGCCTACAATGAGCAGTTCTTC
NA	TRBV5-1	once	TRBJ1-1	CASSLRLQGLEAFF	TGCGCCAGCAGCTTGAGACTCCAGGGGCTTGAAGCTTTCTTT
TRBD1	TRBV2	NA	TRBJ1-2	CASSGRTGGMKGYTF	TGTGCCAGCAGTGGGCGGACAGGGGGCATGAAGGGCTACACCTTC
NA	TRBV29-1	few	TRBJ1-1	CSVPRTSNTEAFF	TGCAGCGTTCCGCGGACTTCGAACACTGAAGCTTTCTTT
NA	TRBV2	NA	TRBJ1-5	CASSESAGAQPQHF	TGTGCCAGCAGTGAATCGGCAGGGGCCCAGCCCCAGCATTTT
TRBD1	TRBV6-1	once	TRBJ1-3	CASSEPGTGGNTIYF	TGTGCCAGCAGTGAACCCGGGACAGGGGGAAACACCATATATTTT
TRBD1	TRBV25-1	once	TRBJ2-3	CASRNTKGRGTDTQYF	TGTGCCAGCAGGAATACAAAGGGCAGGGGGACAGATACGCAGTATTTT
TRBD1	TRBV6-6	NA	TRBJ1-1	CASSKPDRGIFEAFF	TGTGCCAGCAGTAAACCCGACAGGGGAATTTTTGAAGCTTTCTTT
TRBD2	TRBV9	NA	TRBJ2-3	CASSGGLAPGDTQYF	TGTGCCAGCAGCGGGGGACTAGCTCCGGGAGATACGCAGTATTTT
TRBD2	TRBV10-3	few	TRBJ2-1	CAISESGGGSYNEQFF	TGTGCCATCAGTGAGTCGGGCGGGGGCTCCTACAATGAGCAGTTCTTC
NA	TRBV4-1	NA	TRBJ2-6	CASSGRTNSGANVLTF	TGCGCCAGCAGCGGACGGACAAACTCTGGGGCCAACGTCCTGACTTTC
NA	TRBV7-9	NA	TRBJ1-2	CASSTLTGTTRYTF	TGTGCCAGCAGCACCTTAACCGGGACAACGCGCTACACCTTC
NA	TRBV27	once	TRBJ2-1	CASSRGSTSYNEQFF	TGTGCCAGCAGCCGCGGGTCGACCTCCTACAATGAGCAGTTCTTC
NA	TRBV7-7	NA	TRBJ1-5	CASSAGASQPQHF	TGTGCCAGCAGCGCAGGGGCCTCACAGCCCCAGCATTTT
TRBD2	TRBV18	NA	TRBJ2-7	CASSPPGGGSSYEQYF	TGTGCCAGCTCACCGCCCGGCGGGGGAAGCTCCTACGAGCAGTACTTC
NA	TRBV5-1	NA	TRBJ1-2	CASSLEGQLRRDGYTF	TGCGCCAGCAGCTTGGAGGGACAACTTCGGAGAGACGGCTACACCTTC
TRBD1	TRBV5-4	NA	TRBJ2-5	CASSYYPPGQRETQYF	TGTGCCAGCAGCTATTACCCTCCGGGACAGCGAGAGACCCAGTACTTC
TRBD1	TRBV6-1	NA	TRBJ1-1	CASIEQGIAEAFF	TGTGCCAGCATCGAACAGGGGATTGCTGAAGCTTTCTTT
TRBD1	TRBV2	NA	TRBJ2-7	CASSEGQGIIYEQYF	TGTGCCAGCAGTGAGGGACAGGGGATTATCTACGAGCAGTACTTC
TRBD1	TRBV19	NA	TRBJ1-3	CASSTTGTGEGNTIYF	TGTGCCAGTAGTACCACAGGGACAGGGGAAGGAAACACCATATATTTT
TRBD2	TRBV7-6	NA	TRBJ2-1	CASSLEGLAGGTPYYNEQFF	TGTGCCAGCAGCTTAGAGGGGTTAGCGGGGGGGACACCATATTACAATGAGCAGTTCTTC
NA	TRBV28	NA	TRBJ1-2	CASSTPRGKNYGYTF	TGTGCCAGCAGTACCCCAAGGGGTAAAAACTATGGCTACACCTTC
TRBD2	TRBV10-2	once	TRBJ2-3	CASSDPAGGKDTQYF	TGCGCCAGCAGTGACCCAGCGGGGGGGAAAGATACGCAGTATTTT
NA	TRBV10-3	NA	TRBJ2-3	CAISPGGIDTQYF	TGTGCCATCTCTCCCGGGGGAATAGATACGCAGTATTTT
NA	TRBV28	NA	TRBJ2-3	CASSLRSTDTQYF	TGTGCCAGCAGTTTACGGAGCACAGATACGCAGTATTTT
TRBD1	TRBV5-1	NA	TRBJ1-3	CASSPLGTAGNTIYF	TGCGCCAGCAGCCCCCTAGGGACAGCTGGAAACACCATATATTTT
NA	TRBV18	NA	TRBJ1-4	CASSPVRGPEKLFF	TGTGCCAGCTCACCCGTTCGCGGGCCGGAAAAACTGTTTTTT
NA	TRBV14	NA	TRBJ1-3	CASSHYSGSGNTIYF	TGTGCCAGCAGCCATTATTCAGGGTCCGGAAACACCATATATTTT
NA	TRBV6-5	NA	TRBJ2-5	CASSSGLQETQYF	TGTGCCAGCAGTTCGGGACTCCAAGAGACCCAGTACTTC
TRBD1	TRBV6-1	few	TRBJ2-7	CASSKQHNRDRVF	TGTGCCAGCAGCAAGCAGCATAACCGGGACAGGGTCTTC
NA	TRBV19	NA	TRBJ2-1	CASSIDLYEGDNEQFF	TGTGCCAGTAGTATAGATCTTTACGAGGGAGACAATGAGCAGTTCTTC
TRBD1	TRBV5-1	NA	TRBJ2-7	CASSRTGPYYEQYF	TGCGCCAGCAGCCGGACAGGGCCTTACTACGAGCAGTACTTC
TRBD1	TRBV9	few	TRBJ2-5	CASSVGGQGARETQYF	TGTGCCAGCAGCGTAGGAGGACAGGGGGCTAGAGAGACCCAGTACTTC
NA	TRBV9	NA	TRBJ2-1	CASSVSGGPKEQFF	TGTGCCAGCAGCGTATCCGGGGGGCCGAAGGAGCAGTTCTTC
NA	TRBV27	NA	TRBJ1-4	CASKTGGINEKLFF	TGTGCCAGCAAGACGGGGGGGATTAATGAAAAACTGTTTTTT
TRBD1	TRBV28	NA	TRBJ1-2	CASRGQGARNGYTF	TGTGCCAGCAGGGGACAGGGGGCGCGGAATGGCTACACCTTC
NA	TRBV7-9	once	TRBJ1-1	CASSQSVVSNTEAFF	TGTGCCAGCAGTCAGAGCGTAGTGTCGAACACTGAAGCTTTCTTT
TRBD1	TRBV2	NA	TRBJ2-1	CASSLTGQGDREQFF	TGTGCCAGCAGTCTGACGGGACAGGGTGACAGGGAGCAGTTCTTC
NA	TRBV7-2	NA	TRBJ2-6	CASSLDLSGANVLTF	TGTGCCAGCAGCTTAGATCTCTCTGGGGCCAACGTCCTGACTTTC
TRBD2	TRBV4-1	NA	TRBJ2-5	CASSQPTSRYTQYF	TGCGCCAGCAGCCAACCGACTAGCCGGTATACCCAGTACTTC
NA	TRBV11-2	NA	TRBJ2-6	CASGASGANVLTF	TGTGCCAGCGGGGCTTCTGGGGCCAACGTCCTGACTTTC
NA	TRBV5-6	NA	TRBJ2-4	CASSRDGKNIQYF	TGTGCCAGCAGCCGGGATGGCAAAAACATTCAGTACTTC
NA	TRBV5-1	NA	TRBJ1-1	CASSLGRVSSEAFF	TGCGCCAGCAGCTTGGGAAGAGTCTCCTCCGAAGCTTTCTTT